The present T cell receptor (beta chain) was sequenced within a study of shared clonotypes between healthy human individuals. Study-level background: Three CD4 naive, three CD4 memory, two CD8 naive and one CD8 memory plate were used per donor.

Some clones are missing from TCRdb's copy, which holds only in-frame ones; the method was immunoSEQ multiplex PCR. The table includes around 2,100,000 clones, over 85% detected once. Note on this clone: What it recognizes is unknown.

Study-level findings and limits: Donor scarcity curtailed the genetic and exposure-history diversity represented herein.

Naive CD8 populations comprised CD45RO-negative cells positively selected for CCR7, excluding terminally differentiated effector memory CD45RA+ cells. Sample: naive CD8+ T cells sorted from blood. The TCR sequence derives from a man younger than 35 in good health.

The CDR3 DNA reads as TGTGCCAGCAGCTTGGGACACGCTAACTATGGCTACACCTTC. This gives the protein CASSLGHANYGYTF. This sequence joins TRBV5-5 and TRBJ1-2; D gene ambiguous. Per the germline V gene, CDR1 is SGHKS and CDR2 is YYEKEE (reference sequence). V was clipped by 0 bases and J by 0 bases, with 6 bases between them. CDR3 size: 14 residues.